The sequence of this T cell receptor (beta chain) was determined in a study of CD8 T cells in ankylosing spondylitis. The sample holds a few counts of this clonotype. Its specificity is unknown. General study points: In ankylosing spondylitis blood, a motif of seven to nine highly homologous TCR beta variants appeared characteristic.

Scientists made TCR beta libraries using quantitative 5'-RACE with molecular barcodes. TCRdb itself ran the 5' RACE reads through MiXCR, one entry per CDR3 protein. The table shows under 250,000 distinct CDR3 sequences, with about 10% occurring only once. Germline V gene lookup returns CDR1 SGHRS and CDR2 YFSETQ. Trimming removed 0 bases at V and 7 bases at J, with 13 bases between. CDR3 size: 14 residues. This TCR was recovered from a male donor with ankylosing spondylitis or in good health (not recorded which). The rearrangement uses TRBV5-1 and TRBJ1-2, with a tentative D call TRBD1 (6 bases). The specimen was blood, either unsorted or a sorted T cell fraction (not recorded which). CDR3 in amino acids: CASSLAPGEGGYTF. CDR3 DNA: TGCGCCAGCAGCTTGGCACCAGGGGAGGGTGGCTACACCTTC.